Detailed here is one T cell receptor (beta chain). It was with 60 Vbeta and 13 Jbeta primers that the PCR ran. Repertoires were generated with immunoSEQ multiplex PCR, while TCRdb's copy carries only in-frame clones and drops some. This table lists more than 45,000 clones. V was clipped by 2 bases and J by 8 bases; unmatched bases: 10. Germline assignment: CDR1 KGHSH and CDR2 LQKENI. This CDR3 spans 16 amino acids. This sample is drawn from a study of cytomegalovirus exposure and HLA in healthy donors. Study-level background: A previous analysis identified about 110 million unique TCR beta sequences derived from 180 million or so T cells.

Unrecorded immune exposures were likely, despite nominal health at sampling. The source is a woman aged 35 to 49 in good health and CMV-seronegative. The gene calls are TRBV18 and TRBJ1-2; 11 bases are shared with TRBD1. The specimen sequenced was PBMCs. CDR3 nucleotides: TGTGCCAGCTCACCATCGGACAGGGGGCTGTTCGACGGCTACACCTTC. This gives the protein CASSPSDRGLFDGYTF.